The T cell receptor beta chain described here comes from a study of identifying expanded T cells in peripheral blood. Study-wide results and caveats: Roughly 1.2 clones differed between technical replicates, versus around 15 and 19 over time. Clone count variance between approximately two-week samples rose with total template count.

Remarks on this clone: Antigen unknown.

The repertoire was sequenced with immunoSEQ multiplex PCR; TCRdb's copy has only in-frame clones and lacks some. The sample has about 78,000 clones; 84% are singletons. Healthy donors had no documented immune events, such as infections, while sampled. Germline loops: CDR1 MNHNS, CDR2 SASEGT. Trimming removed 5 bases from V and 0 bases from J, with 0 bases in between. The CDR3 has 11 residues. Sequencing used blood. The sequence was collected from a person between 18 and 75 years old in good health. This rearrangement joins TRBV6-1 to TRBJ2-3; D call uncertain. Here the CDR3 reads CASSSTDTQYF. The CDR3, as DNA: TGTGCCAGCAGTAGCACAGATACGCAGTATTTT.